A single T cell receptor (beta chain) is shown here with its context. Antigen: not known. The record originates from a study of cytomegalovirus exposure and HLA in healthy donors. Study-wide results and limits: Another analysis was done later, and it associated roughly 15,000 TCR beta sequences with HLA alleles at 0.05 false discovery rate. It was reported that the classifier diagnosed cytomegalovirus status with high specificity and sensitivity in both the original and validation cohorts.

J lost 4 bases, V lost 3 bases, and 7 bases had no gene match. Germline V gene lookup returns CDR1 LNHDA and CDR2 SQIVND (reference sequence). This CDR3 has 18 residues. PCR employed 60 Vbeta and 13 Jbeta primers. Methods used by the authors: Some 9.9 million of 65 million to 95 million unique TCR beta chains were shared, per a later count. Profiled with immunoSEQ multiplex PCR; TCRdb holds only in-frame clones, not every one. V, J and clone size reflect that table, while D and trimming were determined from the DNA. The sample lists 130,000 or so clones, more than 75% seen once, with around 1.8% in the top ten.

Input material: PBMCs. This sequence was found in a man between 18 and 35 years old in good health and CMV-seronegative. The gene calls are TRBV19 and TRBJ2-6, with TRBD1 matching over 12 bases. The CDR3 bases are TGTGCCAGTAGTATGGTTGGGACAGGGGGCCCCGGGGCCAACGTCCTGACTTTC. Translated, it gives CASSMVGTGGPGANVLTF. The full variable domain, completed using reference TRBV19 and TRBJ2-6, is DGGITQSPKYLFRKEGQNVTLSCEQNLNHDAMYWYRQDPGQGLRLIYYSQIVNDFQKGDIAEGYSVSREKKESFPLTVTSAQKNPTAFYLCASSMVGTGGPGANVLTFGAGSRLTVL.